This T cell receptor (beta chain) was obtained from a study of beta chain features in type 1 diabetes (dated by TCRdb to 2017 to 2018). Looking at the study overall: Mean age, gender distribution, total cell number and subset yield were not different between patients and healthy donors. Across all samples, approximately 98,000,000 sorted cells were examined, and cell number per subset correlated strongly with RNA yield. The study compared TCRB repertoires of sorted circulating CD4+ T cell subsets between recently diagnosed type 1 diabetes patients and matched healthy donors. Regulatory and stem cell-like memory subsets were isolated from only 8 patients and roughly eight healthy donors, whereas naive and central memory subsets came from all 28 donors.

For CDR1 and CDR2, the germline V gene lists KGHSH and LQKENI. A distance of 7 bases separates the germline ends of V and J, which lose 0 bases and 2 bases respectively. Counted from cysteine to phenylalanine, this CDR3 has 14 amino acids. Solely the CDR3 DNA is kept, with 42 bases framed from the first base. Overall results and qualifications from the work: A moderate but significant shortening of TCRB CDR3 length was observed in type 1 diabetes patients in all four CD4+ subsets. Because cDNA was sequenced instead of genomic DNA, activated cells with high expression could be over-represented, although the groups did not differ in activation or CD3 levels. Because small numbers of individuals were included in the HLA sub-analyses, any influence of HLA type on TCRB rearrangement was left unresolved. Naive, central memory and regulatory TCRB repertoires appeared to be more alike among patients than among healthy donors. At VDJ recombination sites, patients with type 1 diabetes made fewer insertions and deleted more nucleotides, a pattern implying thymic rearrangement abnormalities. PCR might favor shorter templates, but patient and control samples were amplified and corrected together, so any skew would affect both groups equally.

This clone was found a few times. Its recognized antigen is unknown. No qualities accompany the bases; no much larger clone lies one base away. The entire isolated RNA was reverse transcribed using the High Capacity cDNA Reverse Transcription Kit, and thus expressed TCRB transcripts were sequenced. Deep immunoSEQ sequencing was performed on naive, central memory and regulatory T cell samples, with an average of around 3.4 million total reads per sample. Sorted cells were lysed in RLT buffer, and RNA was extracted using DNase-treated RNeasy Micro or Mini kits according to cell number. Each cell subset was processed separately to prevent cross-contamination, with patient and healthy donor samples processed together. TCRB sequences were amplified from cDNA with the immunoSEQ multiplex PCR, producing 87-bp fragments spanning the CDR3 region. Sequencing of the amplicons was performed on the Illumina HiSeq platform. Turning to the authors' computational methods: PCR bias was corrected computationally using synthetic template baselines, and reads within Hamming distance 2 were collapsed, with unmergeable singletons discarded. Reads were aligned to IMGT to assign V, D and J genes, CDR3 length, and insertions or deletions at six rearrangement sites. Within each subset, clonotype counts were normalized to sorted cell number, after which true diversity and Gini coefficients were computed with the tcR R package. The overlap coefficient, calculated on TCRB nucleotide sequences, was used to measure repertoire sharing. Out-of-frame TCRB sequences from naive cells were analyzed to stand in for the pre-selection repertoire. Held by TCRdb, this immuneACCESS table contains in-frame sequences only and omits some clones. Under half of the omission traces to an unresolved V gene where checked; the cause of the rest is unknown. V, J and clone size are taken as reported in that table, and D and trimming were inferred from the DNA itself. For this sample the table gives 330,000 or so clones, of which about 12% were detected only once. Of the sample, approximately 0.011% is held by the ten largest clones.

From each donor, a single peripheral blood sample of approximately 110 mL on average was drawn into heparinised tubes. A BD FACSAria II was used to sort naive, central memory, regulatory and stem cell-like memory CD4+ T cells with a panel that included CD45RO, CCR7, CD25, CD127, CD95 and CD27. Every sorted population had a purity above 95%. PBMCs were isolated right away by Lymphoprep density gradient centrifugation and were stained directly, without culture. To minimize batch effects, samples were stained and sorted in pairs, one healthy donor with one patient per experiment. The sequencing sample was made of naive CD4+ T cells from blood. The cell subset or site label corresponds to: true naive CD4+ T cells. Here the chain combines TRBV18 and TRBJ2-5; no D gene is confidently identified. This clonotype was obtained from a woman aged 18-30 years with type 1 diabetes. The DNA is TGTGCCAGCTCACCACCCTCAGAACAAGAGACCCAGTACTTC. This translates into CASSPPSEQETQYF.